This TCR beta chain is from a study of blood T cell repertoires in COVID-19 (dated by TCRdb to the early 2020s). With regard to the full study: Samples covering the acute and convalescent phases of COVID-19 were provided by collaborators in the United States, Italy and Spain. The prospective study material was composed of cDNA or gDNA derived from T cells, B-cell-depleted T cells, or PBMCs. Samples were obtained from the ongoing ImmuneRACE study (first 160 participants) and from 1,254 subjects provided by 6 global collaborators. Nearly every sample came with metadata listing a de-identified subject ID, COVID-19 status, age in years and sex. Where HLA class I and class II types were available, the types were taken from metadata supplied by the sample provider, not from assay-based typing. Subjects who had been exposed to COVID-19, were actively infected with it, or had recovered from it provided the deeply sampled blood TCRbeta repertoires that made up the dataset. The repertoires were released in a freely available public database meant as a resource for research on the immune response to SARS-CoV-2.

Comment on this clone: The specificity of this receptor is unknown. Base qualities were left out, and no much larger clone turns up one base away.

The immunoSEQ Assay, a bias-controlled multiplex PCR, was used to amplify TCRbeta CDR3 regions from genomic DNA. In the authors' own workflow: Within the assay, amplification of reference gene primers was used to estimate how many nucleated cells each sample contained. To quantify the absolute abundance of each unique TCRbeta CDR3 rearrangement, sequence reads were collapsed and filtered. For each sample, productive Simpson clonality was calculated by taking the square root of Simpson's diversity index across productive rearrangements. TCRdb provides this immuneACCESS table in a form limited to in-frame rearrangements. Some clones are lacking; in checked studies, under half of them reflect an unresolved V gene, and why the rest are absent is not known. Clone size and the V and J calls come from that table; the DNA yielded D and trimming. This sample comprises about 480,000 clones, roughly 90% of them detected only once. Jointly, the top ten make up approximately 1.8% of the sample.

Per the germline V gene (reference sequence), LNHNV is the CDR1 and YYDKDF is the CDR2. The cysteine opens and the phenylalanine closes a CDR3 of 14 amino acids. Only the CDR3 DNA is retained, 42 bases long and in frame from the first base. V drops 1 base and J drops 5 bases, leaving 11 bases in between. General findings and caveats noted by the study authors: The quantity of clinical and demographic metadata differed by source and by participant and was supplied without curation.

Enrolling through a virtual design, the prospective study's participants ranged in age from roughly 18 to 95 years and lived across roughly 23 United States geographic areas. In the prospective study, cohorts were assigned on the basis of participant-reported clinical history obtained from a screening survey and a study questionnaire. ImmuneRACE Cohort 3 recovered participants were defined by two consecutive negative NP/OP PCR tests, healthcare professional clearance, or symptom resolution. Mobile phlebotomists in the prospective study collected whole blood, serum and a nasopharyngeal or oropharyngeal swab from every participant. Additional blood draws and questionnaires over a 2-month period could optionally be provided by prospective study participants. Before DNA extraction, prospective study blood samples were shipped either frozen or at room temperature.

The chain was built from TRBV15 and TRBJ2-5; tentative D gene TRBD2, with 6 bases matching. The receptor was isolated from a woman in her forties who had recovered from COVID-19. The sequenced sample consisted of PBMCs or T cells enriched from blood (not recorded which). The CDR3 region reads CATSRGGRTETQYF. Read as DNA, the sequence is TGTGCCACCAGCAGAGGAGGGAGGACCGAGACCCAGTACTTC.